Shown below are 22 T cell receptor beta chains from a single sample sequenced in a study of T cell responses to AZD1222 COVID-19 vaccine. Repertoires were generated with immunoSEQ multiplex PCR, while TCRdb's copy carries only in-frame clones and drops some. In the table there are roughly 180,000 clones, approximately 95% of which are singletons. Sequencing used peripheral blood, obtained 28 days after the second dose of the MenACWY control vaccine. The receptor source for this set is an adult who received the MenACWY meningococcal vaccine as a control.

CDR3 coding DNA: TGTGCCAGCAGCACCCACAGGCCCCATAGCAATCAGCCCCAGCATTTT. Residues: CASSTHRPHSNQPQHF. This sequence joins TRBV9 and TRBJ1-5; D is possibly TRBD1 (5 bases). Trimming shortened V by 4 bases and J by 0 bases, and 14 bases separated the two germline ends. Germline V CDR1 and CDR2: SGDLS, YYNGEE. The CDR3 consists of 16 residues.

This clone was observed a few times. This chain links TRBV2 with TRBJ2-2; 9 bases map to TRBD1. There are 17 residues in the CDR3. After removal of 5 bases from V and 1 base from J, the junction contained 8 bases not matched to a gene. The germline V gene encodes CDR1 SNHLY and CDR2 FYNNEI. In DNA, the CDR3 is TGTGCCAGCAGTCCCAGCCAGGGACAGGGGAACACCGGGGAGCTGTTTTTT. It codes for CASSPSQGQGNTGELFF.

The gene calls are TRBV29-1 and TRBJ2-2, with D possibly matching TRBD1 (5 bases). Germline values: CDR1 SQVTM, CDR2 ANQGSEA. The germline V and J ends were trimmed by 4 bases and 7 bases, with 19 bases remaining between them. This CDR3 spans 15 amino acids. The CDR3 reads CSVAPGRASGGELFF. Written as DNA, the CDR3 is TGCAGCGTTGCCCCGGGCAGGGCGAGTGGCGGGGAGCTGTTTTTT.

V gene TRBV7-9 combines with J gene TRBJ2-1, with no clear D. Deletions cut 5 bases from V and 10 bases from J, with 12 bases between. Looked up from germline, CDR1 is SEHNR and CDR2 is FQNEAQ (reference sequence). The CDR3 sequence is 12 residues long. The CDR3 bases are TGTGCCAGCAGCCAAGCCGCCAGAGAGCAGTTCTTC. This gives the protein CASSQAAREQFF.

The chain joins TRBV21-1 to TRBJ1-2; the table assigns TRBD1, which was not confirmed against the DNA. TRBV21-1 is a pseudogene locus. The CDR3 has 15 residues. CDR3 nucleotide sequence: TGTGCCAGCAGCAAGCCGGACAGGTTGTACAATGGCTACACCTTC. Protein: CASSKPDRLYNGYTF.

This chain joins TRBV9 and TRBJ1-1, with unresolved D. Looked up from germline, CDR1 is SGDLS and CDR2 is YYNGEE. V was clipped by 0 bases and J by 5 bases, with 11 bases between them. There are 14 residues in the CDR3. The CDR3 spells CASSVAVRETEAFF. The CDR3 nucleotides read TGTGCCAGCAGCGTAGCGGTGAGAGAGACTGAAGCTTTCTTT.

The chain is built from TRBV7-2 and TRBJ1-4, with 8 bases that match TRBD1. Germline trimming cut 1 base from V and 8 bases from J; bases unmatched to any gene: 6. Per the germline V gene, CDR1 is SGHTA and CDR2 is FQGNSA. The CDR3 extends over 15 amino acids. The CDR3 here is CASSLGPDRAEKLFF. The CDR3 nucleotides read TGTGCCAGCAGCTTAGGTCCGGACAGGGCGGAAAAACTGTTTTTT.

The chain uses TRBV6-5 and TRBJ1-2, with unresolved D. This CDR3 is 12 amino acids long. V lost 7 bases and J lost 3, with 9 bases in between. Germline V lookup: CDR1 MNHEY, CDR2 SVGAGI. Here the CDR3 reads CASKKQHYGYTF. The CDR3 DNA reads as TGTGCCAGCAAGAAACAGCACTATGGCTACACCTTC.

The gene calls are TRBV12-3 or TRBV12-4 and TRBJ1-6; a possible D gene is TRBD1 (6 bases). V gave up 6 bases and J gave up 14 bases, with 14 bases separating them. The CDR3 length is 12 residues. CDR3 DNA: TGTGCCAGCAGGCTGGGGGCCTCGTCCCTCCACTTT. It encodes CASRLGASSLHF.

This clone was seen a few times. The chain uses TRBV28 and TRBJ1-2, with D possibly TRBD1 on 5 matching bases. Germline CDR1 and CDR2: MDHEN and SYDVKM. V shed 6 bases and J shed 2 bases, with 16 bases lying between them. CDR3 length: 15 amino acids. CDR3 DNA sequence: TGTGCCAGCAGCTACGGACACGGCGCCAACTATGGCTACACCTTC. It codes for CASSYGHGANYGYTF.

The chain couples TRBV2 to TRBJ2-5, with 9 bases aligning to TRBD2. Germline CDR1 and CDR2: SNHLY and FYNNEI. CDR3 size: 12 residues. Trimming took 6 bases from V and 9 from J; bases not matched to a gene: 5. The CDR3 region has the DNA TGTGCCAGCAGCCCTAGCGGGGTGGCCCAGTACTTC. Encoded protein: CASSPSGVAQYF.

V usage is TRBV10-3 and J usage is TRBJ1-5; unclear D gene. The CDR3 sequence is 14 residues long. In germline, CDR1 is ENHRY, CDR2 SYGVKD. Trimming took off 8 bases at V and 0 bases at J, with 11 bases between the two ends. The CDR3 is CAIEDSYSNQPQHF. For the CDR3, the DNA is TGTGCCATCGAGGACTCGTATAGCAATCAGCCCCAGCATTTT.

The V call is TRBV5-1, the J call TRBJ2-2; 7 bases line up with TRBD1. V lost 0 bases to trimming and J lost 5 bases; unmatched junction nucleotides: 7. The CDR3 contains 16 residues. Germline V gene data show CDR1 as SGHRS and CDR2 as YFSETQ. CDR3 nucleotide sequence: TGCGCCAGCAGCTTGGGGTACGGGACAGCAACCGGGGAGCTGTTTTTT. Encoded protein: CASSLGYGTATGELFF. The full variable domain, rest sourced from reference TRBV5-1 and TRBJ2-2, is KAGVTQTPRYLIKTRGQQVTLSCSPISGHRSVSWYQQTPGQGLQFLFEYFSETQRNKGNFPGRFSGRQFSNSRSEMNVSTLELGDSALYLCASSLGYGTATGELFFGEGSRLTVL.

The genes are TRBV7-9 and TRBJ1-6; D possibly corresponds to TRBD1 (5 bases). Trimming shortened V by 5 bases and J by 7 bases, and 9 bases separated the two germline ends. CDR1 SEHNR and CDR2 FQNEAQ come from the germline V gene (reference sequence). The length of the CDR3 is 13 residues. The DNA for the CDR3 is TGTGCCAGCAGCGACAGACTAAATTCACCCCTCCACTTT. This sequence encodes CASSDRLNSPLHF.

The CDR3 is CASSLEVRGQEQFF. CDR3 in DNA: TGTGCCAGCAGCTTAGAAGTCAGGGGGCAAGAGCAGTTCTTC. The chain carries TRBV7-2 and TRBJ2-1, with 8 bases fitting TRBD1. The V and J ends lost 1 base and 10 bases, in that order; junction bases with no gene match: 6. The CDR3 is 14 amino acids. The germline V gene has CDR1 SGHTA and CDR2 FQGNSA.

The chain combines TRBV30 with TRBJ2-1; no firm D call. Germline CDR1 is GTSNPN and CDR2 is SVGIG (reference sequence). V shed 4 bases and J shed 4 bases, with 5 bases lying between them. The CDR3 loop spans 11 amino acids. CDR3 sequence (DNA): TGTGCCTGGACTTCGTACAATGAGCAGTTCTTC. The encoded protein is CAWTSYNEQFF. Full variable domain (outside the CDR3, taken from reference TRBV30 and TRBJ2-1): SQTIHQWPATLVQPVGSPLSLECTVEGTSNPNLYWYRQAAGRGLQLLFYSVGIGQISSEVPQNLSASRPQDRQFILSSKKLLLSDSGFYLCAWTSYNEQFFGPGTRLTVL.

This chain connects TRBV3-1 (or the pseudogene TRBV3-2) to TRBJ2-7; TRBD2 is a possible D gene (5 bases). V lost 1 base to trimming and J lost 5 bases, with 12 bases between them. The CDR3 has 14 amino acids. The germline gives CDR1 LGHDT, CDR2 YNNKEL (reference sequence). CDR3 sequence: CASSQGAASHEQYF. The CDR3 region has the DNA TGTGCCAGCAGCCAAGGCGCGGCTAGCCACGAGCAGTACTTC.

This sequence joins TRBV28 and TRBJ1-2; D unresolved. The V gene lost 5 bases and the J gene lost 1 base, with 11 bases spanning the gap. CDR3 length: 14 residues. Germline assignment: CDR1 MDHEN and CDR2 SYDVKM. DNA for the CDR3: TGTGCCAGCAGTCCGGGAGACGATAACTATGGCTACACCTTC. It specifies CASSPGDDNYGYTF.

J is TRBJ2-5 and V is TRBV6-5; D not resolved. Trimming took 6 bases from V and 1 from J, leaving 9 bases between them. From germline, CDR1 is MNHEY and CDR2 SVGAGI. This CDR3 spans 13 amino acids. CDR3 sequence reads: CASRVQGQETQYF. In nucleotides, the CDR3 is TGTGCCAGCAGGGTACAAGGCCAAGAGACCCAGTACTTC.

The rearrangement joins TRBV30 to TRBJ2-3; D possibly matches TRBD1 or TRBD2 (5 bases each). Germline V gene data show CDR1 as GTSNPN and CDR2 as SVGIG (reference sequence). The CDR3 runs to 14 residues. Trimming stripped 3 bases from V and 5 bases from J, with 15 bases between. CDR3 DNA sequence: TGTGCCTGGAGCGGCGGGCAGGGAAGAGATACGCAGTATTTT. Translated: CAWSGGQGRDTQYF. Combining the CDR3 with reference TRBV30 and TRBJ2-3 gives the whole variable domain SQTIHQWPATLVQPVGSPLSLECTVEGTSNPNLYWYRQAAGRGLQLLFYSVGIGQISSEVPQNLSASRPQDRQFILSSKKLLLSDSGFYLCAWSGGQGRDTQYFGPGTRLTVL.

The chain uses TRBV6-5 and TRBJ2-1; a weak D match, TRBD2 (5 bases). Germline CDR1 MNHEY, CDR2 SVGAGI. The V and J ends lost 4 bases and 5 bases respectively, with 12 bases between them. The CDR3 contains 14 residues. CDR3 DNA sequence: TGTGCCAGCAGTTTTTCGAGGGCAAACAATGAGCAGTTCTTC. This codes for CASSFSRANNEQFF.

The CDR3 spells CAWSRTRDGYTF. DNA for the CDR3: TGTGCCTGGAGTAGGACGAGAGACGGCTACACCTTC. The V gene is TRBV30, the J gene TRBJ1-2; D unresolved. Trimming pared 2 bases from V and 8 bases from J, leaving 12 bases between. The germline gives CDR1 GTSNPN, CDR2 SVGIG (reference sequence). The CDR3 has 12 residues.